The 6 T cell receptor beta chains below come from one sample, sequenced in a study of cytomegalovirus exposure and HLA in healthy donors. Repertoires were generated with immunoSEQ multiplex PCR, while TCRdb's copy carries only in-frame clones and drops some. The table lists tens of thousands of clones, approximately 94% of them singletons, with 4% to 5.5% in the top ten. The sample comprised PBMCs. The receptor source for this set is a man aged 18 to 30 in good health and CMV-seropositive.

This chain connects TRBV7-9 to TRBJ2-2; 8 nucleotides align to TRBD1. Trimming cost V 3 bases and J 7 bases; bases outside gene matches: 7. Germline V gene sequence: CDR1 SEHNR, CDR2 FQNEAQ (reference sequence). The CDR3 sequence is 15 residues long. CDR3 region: CASSFYRGKHGELFF. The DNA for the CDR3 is TGTGCCAGCAGCTTTTACAGGGGGAAGCACGGGGAGCTGTTTTTT.

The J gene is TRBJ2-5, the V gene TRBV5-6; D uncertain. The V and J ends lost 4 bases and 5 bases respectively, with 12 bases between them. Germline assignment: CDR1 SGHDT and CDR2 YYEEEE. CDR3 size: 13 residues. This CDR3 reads CASSPDTRETQYF. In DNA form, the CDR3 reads TGTGCCAGCAGCCCCGACACCCGGGAGACCCAGTACTTC.

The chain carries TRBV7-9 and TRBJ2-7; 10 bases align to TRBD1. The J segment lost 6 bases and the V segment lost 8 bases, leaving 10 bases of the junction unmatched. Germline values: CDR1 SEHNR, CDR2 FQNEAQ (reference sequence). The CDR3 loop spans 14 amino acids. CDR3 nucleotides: TGTGCCAGCTCCCCGGGACAGGGGTCGAGCGAGCAGTACTTC. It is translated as CASSPGQGSSEQYF.

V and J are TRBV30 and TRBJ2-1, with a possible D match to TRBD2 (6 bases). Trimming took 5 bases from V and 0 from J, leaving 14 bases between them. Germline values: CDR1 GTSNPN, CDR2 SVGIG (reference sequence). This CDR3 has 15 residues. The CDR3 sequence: CAWVSSASSYNEQFF. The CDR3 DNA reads TGTGCCTGGGTATCTAGCGCGAGCTCCTACAATGAGCAGTTCTTC.

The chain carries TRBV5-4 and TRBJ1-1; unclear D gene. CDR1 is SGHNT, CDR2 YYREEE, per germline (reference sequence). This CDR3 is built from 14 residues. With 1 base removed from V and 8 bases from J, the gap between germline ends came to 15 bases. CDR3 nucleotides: TGTGCCAGCAGCTTGAAGGCTCCGAGAGGGGAAGCTTTCTTT. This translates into CASSLKAPRGEAFF.

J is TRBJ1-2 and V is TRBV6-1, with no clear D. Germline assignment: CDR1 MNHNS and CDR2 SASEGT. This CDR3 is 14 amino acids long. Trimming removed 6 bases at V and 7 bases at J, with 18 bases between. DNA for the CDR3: TGTGCCAGCAGAGACGGACTAGGGATTAGTGGCTACACCTTC. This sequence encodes CASRDGLGISGYTF.